This TCR beta chain was captured by sequencing in a study of Ad26.COV2.S vaccination and SARS-CoV-2 variants. Treatment in this sample: some 19 received Ad26.COV2.S at low or high dose, single or two shots; about five received placebo; per-sample allocation not given. The samples date from day 63 after the first vaccine or placebo injection. Of note for this clone: The junction and the germline gene differ at one end; a read error may be behind it.

Libraries were prepared by immunoSEQ multiplex PCR; TCRdb keeps only in-frame clonotypes and omits some of them. Here the sample spans roughly 450,000 clones, around nine tenths being singletons. The CDR3 is 15 residues long. Germline loops: CDR1 SSHAT, CDR2 FNYEAQ (reference sequence). The chain carries TRBV7-7 and TRBJ2-7, with 9 bases lining up with TRBD1. The source is a person aged 18 to 59 who received the Ad26.COV2.S COVID-19 vaccine or a placebo. Source: peripheral blood, taken in a trial of Ad26.COV2.S vaccine versus placebo. Written as DNA, the CDR3 is TGTGCTAGCAGCTTACGGCTGGGACAGGGCTACGAGCAGTACTTC. This gives the protein CASSLRLGQGYEQYF.